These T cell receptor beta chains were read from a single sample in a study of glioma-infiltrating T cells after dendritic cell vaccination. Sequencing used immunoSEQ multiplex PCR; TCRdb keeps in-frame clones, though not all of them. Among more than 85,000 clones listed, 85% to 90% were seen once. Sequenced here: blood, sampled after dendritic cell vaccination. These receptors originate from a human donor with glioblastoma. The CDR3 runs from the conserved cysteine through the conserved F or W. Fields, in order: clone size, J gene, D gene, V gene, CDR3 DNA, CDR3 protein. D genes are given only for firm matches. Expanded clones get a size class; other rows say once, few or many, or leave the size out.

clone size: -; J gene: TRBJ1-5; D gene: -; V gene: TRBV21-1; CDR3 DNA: TGTGCCAGCAGCCCCGCGCGAACCGCAAAAGTGGGCAATCAGCCCCAGCATTTT; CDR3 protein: CASSPARTAKVGNQPQHF
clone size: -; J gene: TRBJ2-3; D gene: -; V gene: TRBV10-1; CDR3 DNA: TGCGCCAGCAGCTTAGCCTTCACAGATACGCAGTATTTT; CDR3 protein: CASSLAFTDTQYF
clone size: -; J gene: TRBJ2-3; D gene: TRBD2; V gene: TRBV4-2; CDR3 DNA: TGTGCCAGCAGCCAAGATGTCAGCGGGAGTACAGATACGCAGTATTTT; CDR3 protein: CASSQDVSGSTDTQYF
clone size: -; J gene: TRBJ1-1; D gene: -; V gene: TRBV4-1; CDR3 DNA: TGCGCCAGCAGCCCAATTAACAGGAACACTGAAGCTTTCTTT; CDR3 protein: CASSPINRNTEAFF
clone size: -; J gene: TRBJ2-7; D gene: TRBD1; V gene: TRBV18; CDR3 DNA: TGTGCCAGCTCACCGGGGACAGGCTCCTACGAGCAGTACTTC; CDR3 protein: CASSPGTGSYEQYF
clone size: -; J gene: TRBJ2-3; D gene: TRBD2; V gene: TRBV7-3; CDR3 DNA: TGTGCCAGCAGCCCCGGGGGGAGCGGGAGGACAGATACGCAGTATTTT; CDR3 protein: CASSPGGSGRTDTQYF
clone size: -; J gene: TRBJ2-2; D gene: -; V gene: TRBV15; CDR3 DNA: TGTGCCACCAGCAGATGGGCCAGGAACACCGGGGAGCTGTTTTTT; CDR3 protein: CATSRWARNTGELFF
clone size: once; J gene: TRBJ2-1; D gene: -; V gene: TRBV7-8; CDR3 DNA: TGTGCCAGCAGCCCATCTGGGGGCCTTCCACTCTTC; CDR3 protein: CASSPSGGLPLF
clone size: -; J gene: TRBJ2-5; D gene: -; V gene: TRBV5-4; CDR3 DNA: TGTGCCAGCAGCTCCGGGAGAGAGACCCAGTACTTC; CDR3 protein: CASSSGRETQYF
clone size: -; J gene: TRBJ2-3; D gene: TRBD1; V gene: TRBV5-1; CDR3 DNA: TGCGCCAGCAGTTCCGGACAGGGGACAGATACGCAGTATTTT; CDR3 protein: CASSSGQGTDTQYF
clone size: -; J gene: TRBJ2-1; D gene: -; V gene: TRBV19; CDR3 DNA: TGTGCCAGTAGTATAGATCGGTTTCGGGGTTCCTACAATGAGCAGTTCTTC; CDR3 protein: CASSIDRFRGSYNEQFF
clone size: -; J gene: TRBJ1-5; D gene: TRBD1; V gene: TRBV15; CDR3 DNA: TGTGCCACCAGCGGCGGACAGGGCAATCAGCCCCAGCATTTT; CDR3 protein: CATSGGQGNQPQHF
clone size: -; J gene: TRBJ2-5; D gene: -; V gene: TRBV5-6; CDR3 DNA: TGTGCCAGCAGCTTGGCCGGCAGGGGAGAGACCCAGTACTTC; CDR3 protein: CASSLAGRGETQYF
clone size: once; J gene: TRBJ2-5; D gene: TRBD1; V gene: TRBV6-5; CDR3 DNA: TGTGCCAGCAGTTACTCTGGGACAGGGAGCGAGACCCAGTACTTC; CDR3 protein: CASSYSGTGSETQYF
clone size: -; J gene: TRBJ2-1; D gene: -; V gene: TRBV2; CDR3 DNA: TGTGCCAGCAGTGAGGACGGGGAGATCTACAATGAGCAGTTCTTC; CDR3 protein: CASSEDGEIYNEQFF
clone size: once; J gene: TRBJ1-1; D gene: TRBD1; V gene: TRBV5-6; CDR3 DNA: TGTGCCAGCAGCCTTATTGGGACAGGGCCGGCGTCTCTTGAAGCTTTCTTT; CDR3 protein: CASSLIGTGPASLEAFF
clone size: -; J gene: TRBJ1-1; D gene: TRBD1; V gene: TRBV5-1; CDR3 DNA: TGCGCCAGCAGCACCACAGGGGCAATCCTGGGGACTGAAGCTTTCTTT; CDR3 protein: CASSTTGAILGTEAFF
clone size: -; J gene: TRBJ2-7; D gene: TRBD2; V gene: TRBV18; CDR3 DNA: TGTGCCAGCTCACCACTAATAACTAGCGGGAAGAGCTCCTACGAGCAGTACTTC; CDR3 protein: CASSPLITSGKSSYEQYF
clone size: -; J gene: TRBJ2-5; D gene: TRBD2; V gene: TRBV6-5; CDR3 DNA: TGTGCCAGCAGTACGGGGCTAGCGGGGCCTGAGACCCAGTACTTC; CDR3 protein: CASSTGLAGPETQYF
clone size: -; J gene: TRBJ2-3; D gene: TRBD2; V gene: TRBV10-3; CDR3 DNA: TGTGCCATCAGGGGGCACGGGACTAGCGGGGGAACTAGCACAGATACGCAGTATTTT; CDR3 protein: CAIRGHGTSGGTSTDTQYF
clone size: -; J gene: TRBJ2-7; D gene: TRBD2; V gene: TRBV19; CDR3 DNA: TGTGCCAGTAGTATAGGGGGGGGATTCTACGAGCAGTACTTC; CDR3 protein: CASSIGGGFYEQYF
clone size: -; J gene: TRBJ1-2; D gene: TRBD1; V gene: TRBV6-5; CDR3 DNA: TGTGCCAGCAGTCAACCCTCGACAGGGATTGATGGCTACACCTTC; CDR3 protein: CASSQPSTGIDGYTF
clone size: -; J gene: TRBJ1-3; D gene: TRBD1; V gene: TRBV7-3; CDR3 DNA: TGTGCCAGCAGCTTAGAGCACAGGGGGCTCTCTGGAAACACCATATATTTT; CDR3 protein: CASSLEHRGLSGNTIYF
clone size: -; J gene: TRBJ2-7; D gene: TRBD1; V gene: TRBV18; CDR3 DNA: TGTGCCAGCTCACAGGGGGCCCTCTACGAGCAGTACTTC; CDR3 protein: CASSQGALYEQYF
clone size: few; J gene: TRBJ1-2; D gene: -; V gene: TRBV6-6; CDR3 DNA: TGTGCCAGCAGGGCAGGAGGTTTCTATGGCTACACCTTC; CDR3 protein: CASRAGGFYGYTF
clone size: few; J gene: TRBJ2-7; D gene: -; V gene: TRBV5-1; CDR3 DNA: TGCGCCAGCAGCTTAGGGACCGCGGGGAGTCCCGAGCAGTACTTC; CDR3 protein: CASSLGTAGSPEQYF
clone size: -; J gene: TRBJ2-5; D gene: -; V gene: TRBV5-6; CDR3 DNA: TGTGCCAGCAAGCATGGAAGAGCGGAGACCCAGTACTTC; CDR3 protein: CASKHGRAETQYF
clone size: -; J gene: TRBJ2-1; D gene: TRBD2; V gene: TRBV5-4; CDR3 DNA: TGTGCCAGCAGCTTGGCAGTGGGAGGGACTTACAATGAGCAGTTCTTC; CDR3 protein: CASSLAVGGTYNEQFF
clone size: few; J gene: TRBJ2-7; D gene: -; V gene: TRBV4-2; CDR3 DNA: TGTGCCAGCAGCCAAAGATGGGACTCCGTCTACGAGCAGTACTTC; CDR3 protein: CASSQRWDSVYEQYF
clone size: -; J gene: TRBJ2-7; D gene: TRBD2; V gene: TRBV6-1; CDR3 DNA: TGTGCCAGCAGTGAACTAGCGGGGTTTACGTACGAGCAGTACTTC; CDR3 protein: CASSELAGFTYEQYF
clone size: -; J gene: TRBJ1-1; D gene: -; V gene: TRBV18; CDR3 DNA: TGTGCCAGCTCACCACAATACTACGGCCACACTGAAGCTTTCTTT; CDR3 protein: CASSPQYYGHTEAFF
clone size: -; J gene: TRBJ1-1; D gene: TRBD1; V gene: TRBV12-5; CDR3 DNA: TGTGCTAGTGGTACCCAGGGGGCCCACACTGAAGCTTTCTTT; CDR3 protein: CASGTQGAHTEAFF